One sample yielded the 20 T cell receptor beta chains listed below, sequenced in a study of beta chain features in type 1 diabetes. The investigators reverse transcribed all of the isolated RNA, so they sequenced expressed TCRB transcripts. The data were produced by immunoSEQ multiplex PCR, yet TCRdb's version contains in-frame clones alone and is incomplete. The data contain about 320,000 clones, around 13% of them singletons. Material for sequencing was central memory CD4+ T cells from blood. Receptors originate from a man younger than 45 in good health.

This clone has only a few counts. The rearrangement joins TRBV6-1 to TRBJ2-7, with no clear D. The V and J ends lost 8 bases and 4 bases respectively, with 21 bases between them. CDR3 length: 15 amino acids. From germline, CDR1 is MNHNS and CDR2 SASEGT. The CDR3 DNA follows: TGTGCCAGCCTCCCTCGACATGGGGATAAGTACGAGCAGTACGTC. It encodes CASLPRHGDKYEQYV.

This clone has more than one count but fewer than ten. This chain connects TRBV7-7 to TRBJ2-1; no clear D gene. Germline-derived CDR1 and CDR2 are SSHAT and FNYEAQ (reference sequence). Trimming cost V 5 bases and J 7 bases, with 12 bases left between them. The CDR3 has 13 amino acids. CDR3 residues: CASSPGVGNEQFF. As DNA, the CDR3 is TGTGCCAGCAGCCCAGGAGTAGGAAATGAGCAGTTCTTC. The whole variable domain, remainder taken from reference TRBV7-7 and TRBJ2-1, is GAGVSQSPRYKVTKRGQDVTLRCDPISSHATLYWYQQALGQGPEFLTYFNYEAQPDKSGLPSDRFSAERPEGSISTLTIQRTEQRDSAMYRCASSPGVGNEQFFGPGTRLTVL.

This clone was counted between two and nine times. This rearrangement joins TRBV10-2 to TRBJ2-1; 9 nucleotides agree with TRBD2. CDR3 size: 15 residues. V trimming: 4 bases; J trimming: 2 bases; junction bases outside the gene matches: 3. The germline V gene has CDR1 WSHSY and CDR2 SAAADI. This CDR3 is CASSVAGVPYNEQFF. The CDR3 DNA sequence: TGCGCCAGCAGTGTAGCGGGGGTACCCTACAATGAGCAGTTCTTC.

This clone appeared a few times. The chain recombines TRBV30 with TRBJ2-5; 7 bases match TRBD2. Germline CDR1 is GTSNPN and CDR2 is SVGIG (reference sequence). CDR3 size: 13 residues. The ends lost 2 bases at V and 6 bases at J; junction bases unmatched: 6. CDR3 DNA sequence: TGTGCCTGGAGTTTGGGGGGGAAGAAGACCCAGTACTTC. Translation gives CAWSLGGKKTQYF.

The chain joins TRBV11-3 to TRBJ2-1; 9 bases are shared with TRBD2. Germline loops: CDR1 SGHNT, CDR2 YENEEA. V was pared by 2 bases and J by 7 bases, with 6 bases of the junction left unmatched. This CDR3 comprises 15 residues. CDR3 sequence reads: CASSLPSGKGNEQFF. CDR3 DNA: TGTGCCAGCAGCTTACCTAGCGGGAAGGGTAATGAGCAGTTCTTC.

DNA of the CDR3: TGTGCCAGCAGTCCTCTCCATACCGGGGAGCTGTTTTTT. Translating gives CASSPLHTGELFF. The chain is built from TRBV6-5 and TRBJ2-2; D not resolved. The CDR3 is 13 residues long. Trimming cost V 5 bases and J 5 bases, with 9 bases left between them. The germline CDR1 and CDR2 sequences are MNHEY and SVGAGI.

V usage is TRBV7-3 and J usage is TRBJ2-3; unclear D gene. CDR1 and CDR2 from the germline V gene are SGHTA and FQGTGA. The CDR3 sequence is 13 residues long. Trimming took off 3 bases at V and 4 bases at J, with 8 bases between the two ends. The CDR3 DNA sequence: TGTGCCAGCAGCTTCCAGCAGTCAGATACGCAGTATTTT. Protein: CASSFQQSDTQYF.

This clone has more than one count but fewer than ten. V and J are TRBV9 and TRBJ2-7; 10 nucleotides agree with TRBD2. Germline V gene data show CDR1 as SGDLS and CDR2 as YYNGEE. V dropped 4 bases and J dropped 4; count of bases not matched to a gene: 5. This CDR3 is 14 amino acids long. CDR3 nucleotide sequence: TGTGCCAGCAGCATTAGCGGGGGGCGGTACGAGCAGTACTTC. Translating it yields CASSISGGRYEQYF.

V is TRBV5-1 and J is TRBJ2-3; 10 nucleotides agree with TRBD2. Germline CDR1 reads SGHRS; CDR2 reads YFSETQ. There are 16 residues in the CDR3. The V gene end was trimmed by 4 bases and the J gene end by 2 bases; junction bases not matched to a gene: 7. CDR3 sequence reads: CASSVRTSGYTDTQYF. For the CDR3, the DNA is TGCGCCAGCAGCGTCCGGACTAGCGGTTACACAGATACGCAGTATTTT.

The chain carries TRBV19 and TRBJ2-3, with 7 bases fitting TRBD1. V shed 7 bases and J 2 bases; nucleotides not matched to a gene: 6. The CDR3 is 14 residues long. Germline CDR1 LNHDA, CDR2 SQIVND (reference sequence). The CDR3 nucleotides read TGTGCCAGTAAGTGGGACAGCCTCACAGATACGCAGTATTTT. This encodes CASKWDSLTDTQYF.

The chain combines TRBV11-3 with TRBJ2-1; D gene uncertain. CDR3 length: 15 residues. V lost 2 bases and J lost 5, with 13 bases in between. The V gene's germline CDR1 is SGHNT and CDR2 YENEEA. The CDR3 protein is CASSLSSLRDNEQFF. CDR3 DNA: TGTGCCAGCAGCTTATCGTCCCTAAGAGACAATGAGCAGTTCTTC.

The chain is built from TRBV7-2 and TRBJ1-3; D is uncertain. The V end lost 4 bases, the J end lost 0 bases, and 10 bases lay between the germline ends. Looked up from germline, CDR1 is SGHTA and CDR2 is FQGNSA. The CDR3 extends over 15 amino acids. The CDR3 nucleotides are TGTGCCAGCAGCTCGGTCCCGAGCTCTGGAAACACCATATATTTT. Translating it yields CASSSVPSSGNTIYF.

This clone has a handful of counts. V usage is TRBV7-2 and J usage is TRBJ2-2; D unclear. V lost 0 bases and J 3 bases, leaving 5 bases between the germline ends. Germline V CDR1 and CDR2: SGHTA, FQGNSA. There are 14 residues in the CDR3. The CDR3 sequence is CASSLAVHTGELFF. In DNA form, the CDR3 reads TGTGCCAGCAGCTTAGCGGTACACACCGGGGAGCTGTTTTTT.

CDR3 in amino acids: CASTTPGGEPNEQFF. In nucleotides, the CDR3 is TGTGCCAGCACCACCCCAGGGGGCGAACCCAATGAGCAGTTCTTC. The genes are TRBV11-3 and TRBJ2-1; 8 bases line up with TRBD1. Germline trimming cut 7 bases from V and 6 bases from J; bases unmatched to any gene: 11. Germline CDR1 and CDR2: SGHNT and YENEEA. The CDR3 runs to 15 residues.

This clone appeared a few times. The chain links TRBV18 to TRBJ2-7, with D hard to call. Germline CDR1 and CDR2: KGHSH and LQKENI. V lost 4 bases, J lost 0 bases, and 13 bases lay in between. CDR3 length: 15 amino acids. CDR3 amino acids: CASSLFDGSSYEQYF. The CDR3 region has the DNA TGTGCCAGCTCACTTTTTGATGGAAGCTCCTACGAGCAGTACTTC.

The V call is TRBV6-5, the J call TRBJ1-2; no definite D call. There are 13 residues in the CDR3. Looked up from germline, CDR1 is MNHEY and CDR2 is SVGAGI. Trimming took off 6 bases at V and 7 bases at J, with 15 bases between the two ends. CDR3 nucleotide sequence: TGTGCCAGCAGGGGAAATATTCGCTTTGGCTACACCTTC. Protein product: CASRGNIRFGYTF.

This chain uses TRBV6-5 with TRBJ1-1; D gene uncertain. With 7 bases removed from V and 1 base from J, the gap between germline ends came to 10 bases. The CDR3 runs 13 residues. Per the germline V gene, CDR1 is MNHEY and CDR2 is SVGAGI. CDR3 amino acids: CASTWGGNTEAFF. CDR3 coding DNA: TGTGCCAGCACGTGGGGAGGGAACACTGAAGCTTTCTTT.

This clone was observed a handful of times. V gene TRBV14 combines with J gene TRBJ2-2, with D maybe TRBD2 (6 bases). This CDR3 region has 15 residues. Trimming left V 3 bases short and J 1 base short, with 9 bases between. Germline V gene sequence: CDR1 SGHDN, CDR2 FVKESK. CDR3 sequence (DNA): TGTGCCAGCAGCCACTTCGGGGGGAACACCGGGGAGCTGTTTTTT. Amino acid sequence: CASSHFGGNTGELFF.

This clone was seen a few times. The rearrangement joins TRBV7-7 to TRBJ2-5; 8 bases are a match to TRBD2. In germline, CDR1 is SSHAT, CDR2 FNYEAQ (reference sequence). V trimming: 6 bases; J trimming: 2 bases; junction bases outside the gene matches: 11. There are 16 residues in the CDR3. The CDR3 nucleotides are TGTGCCAGCAGTGCCTTGCCGGGGGGGAGACAAGAGACCCAGTACTTC. Translating it yields CASSALPGGRQETQYF.

The sample holds many counts of this clone. V and J are TRBV14 and TRBJ2-3; tentative D call: TRBD2 (5 bases). Per the germline V gene, CDR1 is SGHDN and CDR2 is FVKESK. The CDR3 loop spans 14 amino acids. V was clipped by 4 bases and J by 5 bases, with 13 bases between them. The DNA for the CDR3 is TGTGCCAGCAGCCCTTCGGACTGGCAAGATACGCAGTATTTT. Encoded protein: CASSPSDWQDTQYF. Full variable domain (rest looked up from reference TRBV14 and TRBJ2-3): EAGVTQFPSHSVIEKGQTVTLRCDPISGHDNLYWYRRVMGKEIKFLLHFVKESKQDESGMPNNRFLAERTGGTYSTLKVQPAELEDSGVYFCASSPSDWQDTQYFGPGTRLTVL.